This T cell receptor (beta chain) was sequenced for a study of blood T cell repertoires in COVID-19. Across the whole study: Material from acute and convalescent COVID-19 was sourced from the United States, Italy and Spain. Nucleic acid was either cDNA or gDNA, and it came from T cells, B-cell-depleted T cells, or PBMCs.

Source study methods: Scientists estimated how many nucleated cells there were by amplifying reference gene primers. Measured with immunoSEQ multiplex PCR; TCRdb has only the in-frame clones, and not every one. That table gives V, J and clone size, and the DNA gave D and trimming. This table holds 65,000 to 90,000 clones, just over 85% found once. V trimming: 2 bases; J trimming: 1 base; junction bases outside the gene matches: 4. CDR1 and CDR2 (germline): SGDLS, YYNGEE. The CDR3 covers 16 residues. The source material was peripheral blood. The chain has TRBV9 and TRBJ2-2, with 8 nucleotides matching TRBD2. This clonotype was obtained from an elderly woman in a cohort sampled during active or convalescent COVID-19. The CDR3 bases are TGTGCCAGCAGCGTGGCTAGCGGGTGGAACACCGGGGAGCTGTTTTTT. Translated, it gives CASSVASGWNTGELFF.